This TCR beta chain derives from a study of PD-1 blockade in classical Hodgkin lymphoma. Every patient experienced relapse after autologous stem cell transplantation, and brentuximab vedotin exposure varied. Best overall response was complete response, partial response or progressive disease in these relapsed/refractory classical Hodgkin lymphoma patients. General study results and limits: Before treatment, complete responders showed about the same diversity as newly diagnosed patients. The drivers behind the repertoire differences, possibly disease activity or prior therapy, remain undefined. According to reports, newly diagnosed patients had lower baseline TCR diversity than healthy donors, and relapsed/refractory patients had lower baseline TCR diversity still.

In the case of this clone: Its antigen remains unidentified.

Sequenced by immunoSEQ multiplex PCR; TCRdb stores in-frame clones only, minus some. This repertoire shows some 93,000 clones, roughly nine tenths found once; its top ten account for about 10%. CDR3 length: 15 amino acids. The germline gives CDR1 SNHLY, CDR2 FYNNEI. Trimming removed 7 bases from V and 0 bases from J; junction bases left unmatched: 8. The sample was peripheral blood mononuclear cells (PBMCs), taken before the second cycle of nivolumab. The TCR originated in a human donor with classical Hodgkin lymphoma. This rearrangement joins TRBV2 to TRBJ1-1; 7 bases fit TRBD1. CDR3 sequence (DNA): TGTGCCAGCACTTTTTCCGGGACAGTGAACACTGAAGCTTTCTTT. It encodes CASTFSGTVNTEAFF. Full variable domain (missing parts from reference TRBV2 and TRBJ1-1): EPEVTQTPSHQVTQMGQEVILRCVPISNHLYFYWYRQILGQKVEFLVSFYNNEISEKSEIFDDQFSVERPDGSNFTLKIRSTKLEDSAMYFCASTFSGTVNTEAFFGQGTRLTVV.